This T cell receptor (beta chain) was profiled in a study of shared clonotypes between healthy human individuals. The V and J ends lost 4 bases and 2 bases respectively, with 10 bases between them. This CDR3 comprises 14 residues. Germline V gives CDR1 SGHRS, CDR2 YFSETQ. The table came from immunoSEQ multiplex PCR; TCRdb's copy has only in-frame clones and leaves some out. In the table there are nearly 1,000,000 clones, roughly 72% of which are singletons. Regarding this clone: Other DNA sequences of this sample code for an identical CDR3.

This sequence joins TRBV5-1 and TRBJ1-3; possible D gene TRBD1, 6 bases. The TCR was taken from a man aged 18 to 30 in good health. Source material: memory CD4+ T cells sorted from blood. Stated subset: CD45RA-negative fraction. CDR3 amino acids: CASSLQGAGNTIYF. In DNA form, the CDR3 reads TGCGCCAGCAGCCTACAGGGAGCTGGAAACACCATATATTTT.